This record concerns one T cell receptor (beta chain) sequence. Its specificity is not known. A clone one base away is much larger, so this may be a read error. This entry belongs to a study of T cells in Graves' hyperthyroidism and ophthalmopathy. The study, taken as a whole, reports: The model forecast ophthalmopathy, anticipating it by a median about 6.5 months before onset. Most thyroid clonotypes with frequency above 0.001 were detected in blood.

TCR beta CDR3 region amplification was performed from RNA transcripts. First-round RT-PCR of the TCR CDR3 relied on the HTBI primer set. Using its own MiXCR run on the multiplex PCR reads, TCRdb lists one record per CDR3 protein. The sample holds some 370,000 distinct CDR3 sequences, around an eighth seen once. The CDR3 spans 16 residues. Ophthalmopathy patients all had a Clinical Activity Score of at least 3, a NOSPECS grade of at least 4 and disease under 3 months old. The study left out patients who had uncontrolled infection, other autoimmune disease, pregnancy or lactation. The J gene is TRBJ1-5, the V gene TRBV12-3 or TRBV12-4; D not certain. The clonotype comes from a man aged 45-60 years with Graves' ophthalmopathy. Specimen: blood. CDR3 nucleotide sequence: TGTGCCAGCAGTTTTCGCTGGGGAGATAGCAGTCAGCCCCAGCATTTT. Translated: CASSFRWGDSSQPQHF.